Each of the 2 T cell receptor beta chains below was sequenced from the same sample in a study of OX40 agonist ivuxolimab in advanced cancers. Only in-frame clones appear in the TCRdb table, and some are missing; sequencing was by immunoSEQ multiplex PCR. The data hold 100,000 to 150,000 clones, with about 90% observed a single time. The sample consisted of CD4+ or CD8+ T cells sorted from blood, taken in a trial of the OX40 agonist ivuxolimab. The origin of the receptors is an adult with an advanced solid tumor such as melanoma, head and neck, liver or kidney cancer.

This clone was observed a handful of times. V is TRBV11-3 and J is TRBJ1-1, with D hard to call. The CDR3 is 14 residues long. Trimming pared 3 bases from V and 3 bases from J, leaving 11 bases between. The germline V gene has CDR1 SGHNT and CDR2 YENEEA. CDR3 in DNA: TGTGCCAGCAGCTTGATGGGCAGACACACTGAAGCTTTCTTT. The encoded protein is CASSLMGRHTEAFF. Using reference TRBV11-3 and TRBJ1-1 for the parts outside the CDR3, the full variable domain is EAGVVQSPRYKIIEKKQPVAFWCNPISGHNTLYWYLQNLGQGPELLIRYENEEAVDDSQLPKDRFSAERLKGVDSTLKIQPAELGDSAVYLCASSLMGRHTEAFFGQGTRLTVV.

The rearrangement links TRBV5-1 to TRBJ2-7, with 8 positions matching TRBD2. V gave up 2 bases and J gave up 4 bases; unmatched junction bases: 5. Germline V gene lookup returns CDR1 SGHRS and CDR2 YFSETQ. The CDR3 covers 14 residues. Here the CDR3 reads CASSLAGEGYEQYF. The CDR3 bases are TGCGCCAGCAGCTTAGCGGGAGAAGGGTACGAGCAGTACTTC.